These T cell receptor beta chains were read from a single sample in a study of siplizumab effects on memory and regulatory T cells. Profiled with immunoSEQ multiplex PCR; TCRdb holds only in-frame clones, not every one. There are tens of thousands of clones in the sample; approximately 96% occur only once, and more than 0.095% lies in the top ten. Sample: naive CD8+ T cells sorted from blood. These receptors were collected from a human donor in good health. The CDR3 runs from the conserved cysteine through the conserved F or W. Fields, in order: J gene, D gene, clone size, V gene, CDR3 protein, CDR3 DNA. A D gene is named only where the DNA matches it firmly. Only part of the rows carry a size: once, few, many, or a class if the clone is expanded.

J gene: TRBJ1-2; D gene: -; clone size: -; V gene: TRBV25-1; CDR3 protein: CASSESGEGYGYTF; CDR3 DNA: TGTGCCAGCAGTGAATCGGGGGAAGGGTATGGCTACACCTTC
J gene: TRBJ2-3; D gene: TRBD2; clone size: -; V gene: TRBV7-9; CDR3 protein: CASSSPRGLNTDTQYF; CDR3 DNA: TGTGCCAGCAGCTCCCCGAGGGGACTAAACACAGATACGCAGTATTTT
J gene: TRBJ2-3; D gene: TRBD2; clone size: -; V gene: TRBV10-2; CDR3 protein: CASSMLAGEWDTQYF; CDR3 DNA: TGCGCCAGCAGCATGCTAGCGGGGGAGTGGGATACGCAGTATTTT
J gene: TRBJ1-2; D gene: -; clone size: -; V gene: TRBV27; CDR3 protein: CASSLSGLGYGYTF; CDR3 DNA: TGTGCCAGCAGTTTATCAGGGTTAGGGTATGGCTACACCTTC
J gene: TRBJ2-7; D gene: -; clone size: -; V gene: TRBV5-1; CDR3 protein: CASSPGTSGNEQYF; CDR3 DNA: TGCGCCAGCAGCCCTGGGACATCGGGCAACGAGCAGTACTTC
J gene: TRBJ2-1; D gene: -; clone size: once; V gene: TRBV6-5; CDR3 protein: CASSYSAEQFF; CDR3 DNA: TGTGCCAGCAGTTACTCAGCAGAGCAGTTCTTC
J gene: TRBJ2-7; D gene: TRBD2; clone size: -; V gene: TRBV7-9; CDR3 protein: CASSSPTSGTYEQYF; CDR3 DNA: TGTGCCAGCAGCTCTCCTACTAGCGGAACCTACGAGCAGTACTTC
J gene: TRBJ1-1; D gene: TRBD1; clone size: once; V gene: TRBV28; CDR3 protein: CASRMGTGYSNTEAFF; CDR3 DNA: TGTGCCAGCAGGATGGGGACAGGGTACTCCAACACTGAAGCTTTCTTT
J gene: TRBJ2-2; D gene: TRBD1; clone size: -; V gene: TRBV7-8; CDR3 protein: CASSLGRDRGYTGELFF; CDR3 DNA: TGTGCCAGCAGCTTAGGTCGGGACAGGGGTTATACCGGGGAGCTGTTTTTT
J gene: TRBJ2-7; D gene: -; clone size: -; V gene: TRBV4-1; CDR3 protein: CASSQPTAFGSYEQYF; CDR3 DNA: TGCGCCAGCAGCCAACCGACTGCATTTGGCTCCTACGAGCAGTACTTC
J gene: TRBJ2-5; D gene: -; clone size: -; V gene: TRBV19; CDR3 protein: CASPPSGQGPFEETQYF; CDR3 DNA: TGTGCCAGTCCACCGTCCGGGCAGGGGCCCTTTGAAGAGACCCAGTACTTC
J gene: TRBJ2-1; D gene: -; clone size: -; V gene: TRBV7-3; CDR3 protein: CASSLLSVPGNEQFF; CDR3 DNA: TGTGCCAGCAGCTTATTGTCAGTCCCAGGCAATGAGCAGTTCTTC
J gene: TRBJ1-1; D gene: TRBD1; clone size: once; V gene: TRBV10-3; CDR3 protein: CAIRGTGTDTEAFF; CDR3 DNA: TGTGCCATCAGGGGGACAGGAACGGACACTGAAGCTTTCTTT
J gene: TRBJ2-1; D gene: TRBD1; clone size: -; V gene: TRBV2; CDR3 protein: CASSEGRGIDEQFF; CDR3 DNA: TGTGCCAGCAGTGAAGGCAGGGGGATCGATGAGCAGTTCTTC
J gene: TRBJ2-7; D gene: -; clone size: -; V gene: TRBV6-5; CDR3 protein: CASSYSPSYEQYF; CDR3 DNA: TGTGCCAGCAGTTACTCCCCCAGCTACGAGCAGTACTTC
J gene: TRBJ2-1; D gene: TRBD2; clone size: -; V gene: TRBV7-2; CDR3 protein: CASSSGAGATYNEQFF; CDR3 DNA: TGTGCCAGCAGCTCAGGAGCGGGGGCAACCTACAATGAGCAGTTCTTC
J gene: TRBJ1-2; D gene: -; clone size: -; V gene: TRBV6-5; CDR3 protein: CASSQGQYYGYTF; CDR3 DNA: TGTGCCAGCAGCCAGGGACAATACTATGGCTACACCTTC
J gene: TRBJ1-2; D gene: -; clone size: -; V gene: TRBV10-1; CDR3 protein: CASSDTGDGYTF; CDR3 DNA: TGCGCCAGCAGTGACACGGGGGATGGCTACACCTTC
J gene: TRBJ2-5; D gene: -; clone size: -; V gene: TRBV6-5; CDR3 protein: CASSSLRGSQETQYF; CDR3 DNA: TGTGCCAGCAGTTCTTTGAGGGGGTCCCAAGAGACCCAGTACTTC
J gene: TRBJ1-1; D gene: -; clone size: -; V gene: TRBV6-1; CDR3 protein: CASEGVSTEAFF; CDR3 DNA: TGTGCCAGCGAAGGGGTAAGCACTGAAGCTTTCTTT
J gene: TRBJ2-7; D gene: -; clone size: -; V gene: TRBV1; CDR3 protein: CTSSRGNTGQTNYEQYF; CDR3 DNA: TGCACCAGCAGCCGCGGAAACACGGGACAAACAAACTACGAGCAGTACTTC
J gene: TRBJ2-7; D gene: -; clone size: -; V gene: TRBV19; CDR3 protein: CASSIPGAYEQYF; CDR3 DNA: TGTGCCAGTAGTATACCCGGAGCCTACGAGCAATACTTC
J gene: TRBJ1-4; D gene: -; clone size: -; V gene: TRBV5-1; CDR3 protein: CASSLGIWTGEPNEKLFF; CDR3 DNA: TGCGCCAGCAGCCTGGGGATCTGGACGGGGGAACCTAATGAAAAACTGTTTTTT
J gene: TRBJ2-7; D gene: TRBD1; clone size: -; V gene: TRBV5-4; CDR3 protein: CASSRDRVYEQYF; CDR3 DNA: TGTGCCAGCAGCCGGGACAGGGTCTACGAGCAGTACTTC
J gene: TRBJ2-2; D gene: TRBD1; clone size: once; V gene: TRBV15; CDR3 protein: CATSKTDRDTGELFF; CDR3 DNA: TGTGCCACCAGCAAAACAGACAGGGATACCGGGGAGCTGTTTTTT
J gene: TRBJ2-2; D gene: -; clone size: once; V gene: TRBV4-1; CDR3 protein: CASSQLGTGELFF; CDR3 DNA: TGCGCCAGCAGCCAGTTGGGGACCGGGGAGCTGTTTTTT
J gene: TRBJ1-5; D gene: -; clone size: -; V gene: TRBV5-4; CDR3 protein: CASSLGSQPQHF; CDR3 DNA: TGTGCCAGCAGCTTAGGTAGTCAGCCCCAGCATTTT
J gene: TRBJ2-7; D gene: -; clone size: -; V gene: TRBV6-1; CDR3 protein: CASSEDPYEQYF; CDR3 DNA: TGTGCCAGCAGTGAAGACCCGTACGAGCAGTACTTC
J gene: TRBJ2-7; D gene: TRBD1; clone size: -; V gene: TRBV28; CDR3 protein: CASSRDRFTYEQYF; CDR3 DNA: TGTGCCAGCAGTCGGGACAGGTTTACCTACGAGCAGTACTTC
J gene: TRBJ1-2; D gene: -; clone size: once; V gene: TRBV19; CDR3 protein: CASSTTGGFYYGYTF; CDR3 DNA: TGTGCCAGTAGTACGACAGGAGGATTTTACTATGGCTACACCTTC
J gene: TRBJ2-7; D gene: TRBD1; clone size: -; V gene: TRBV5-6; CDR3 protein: CASSPTGTGLFEQYF; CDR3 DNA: TGTGCCAGCAGCCCTACCGGGACAGGGCTTTTCGAGCAGTACTTC
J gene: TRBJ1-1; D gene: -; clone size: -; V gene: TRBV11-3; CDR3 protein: CASSDSSNTEAFF; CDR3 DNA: TGTGCCAGCAGCGATAGTTCGAACACTGAAGCTTTCTTT
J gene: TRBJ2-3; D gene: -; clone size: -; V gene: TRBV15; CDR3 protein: CATSRSAGSTDTQYF; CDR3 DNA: TGTGCCACCAGCAGAAGTGCGGGCAGCACAGATACGCAGTATTTT
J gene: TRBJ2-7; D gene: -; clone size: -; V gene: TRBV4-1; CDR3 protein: CASSQGGPYEQYF; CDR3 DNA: TGCGCCAGCAGCCAAGGGGGGCCCTACGAGCAGTACTTC
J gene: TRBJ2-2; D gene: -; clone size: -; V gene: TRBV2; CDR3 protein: CASYDGVTRELFF; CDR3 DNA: TGTGCCAGCTACGACGGGGTTACCAGGGAGCTGTTTTTT
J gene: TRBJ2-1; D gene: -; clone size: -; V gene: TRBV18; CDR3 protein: CASSPASSYNEQFF; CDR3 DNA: TGTGCCAGCTCTCCAGCCTCCTCCTACAATGAGCAGTTCTTC
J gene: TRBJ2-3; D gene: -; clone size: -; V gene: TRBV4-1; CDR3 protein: CASSQDYPMADTQYF; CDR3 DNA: TGCGCCAGCAGCCAAGATTATCCCATGGCAGATACGCAGTATTTT
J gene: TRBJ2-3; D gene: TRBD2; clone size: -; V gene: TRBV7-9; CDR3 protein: CASSSASGGVSTDTQYF; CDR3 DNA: TGTGCCAGCAGCTCCGCTAGCGGGGGGGTTAGCACAGATACGCAGTATTTT
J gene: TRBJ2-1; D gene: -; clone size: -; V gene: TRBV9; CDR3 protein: CASSVGAGDEQFF; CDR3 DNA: TGTGCCAGCAGCGTAGGGGCCGGAGATGAGCAGTTCTTC
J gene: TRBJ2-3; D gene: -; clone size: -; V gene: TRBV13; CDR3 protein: CASSSRGSDTQYF; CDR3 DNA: TGTGCCAGCAGTTCACGGGGGTCAGATACGCAGTATTTT
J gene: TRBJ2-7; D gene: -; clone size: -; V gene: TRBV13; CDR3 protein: CASSSSYEQYF; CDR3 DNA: TGTGCCAGCAGCTCTAGCTACGAGCAGTACTTC
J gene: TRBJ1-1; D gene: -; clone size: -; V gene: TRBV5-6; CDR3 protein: CASSLFRTEAFF; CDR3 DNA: TGTGCCAGCAGCTTGTTCCGCACTGAAGCTTTCTTT
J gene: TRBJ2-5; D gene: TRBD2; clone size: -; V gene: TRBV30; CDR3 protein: CAWIMAGGRMETQYF; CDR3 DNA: TGTGCCTGGATCATGGCGGGAGGGAGGATGGAGACCCAGTACTTC
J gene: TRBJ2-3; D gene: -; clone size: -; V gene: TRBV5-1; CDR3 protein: CASSSLSDATDTQYF; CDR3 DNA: TGCGCCAGCAGCTCTCTTAGCGACGCCACAGATACGCAGTATTTT
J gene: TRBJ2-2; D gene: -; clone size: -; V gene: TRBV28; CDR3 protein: CASSLLPSGTGELFF; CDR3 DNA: TGTGCCAGCAGTTTACTCCCAAGCGGCACCGGGGAGCTGTTTTTT
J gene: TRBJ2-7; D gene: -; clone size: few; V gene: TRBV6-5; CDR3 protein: CASRGGGGYEQYF; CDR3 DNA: TGTGCCAGCAGGGGAGGGGGGGGCTACGAGCAGTACTTC
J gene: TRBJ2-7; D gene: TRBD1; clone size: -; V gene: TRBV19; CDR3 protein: CASSQARDSSYEQYF; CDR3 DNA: TGTGCCAGTAGCCAAGCCCGGGACAGCTCCTACGAGCAGTACTTC